A selection of T cell receptor beta chains follows, all from one sample in a study of blood T cell repertoires in COVID-19. Here immunoSEQ multiplex PCR was the method, and the copy in TCRdb shows in-frame clones only, minus some. The table lists 300,000 to 450,000 clones, around 87% of them singletons. Sequenced input: PBMCs or T cells enriched from blood (not recorded which). All receptors come from a young man who had recovered from COVID-19. The CDR3 runs from the conserved cysteine through the conserved F or W. D genes are given only for firm matches. The size entry is marked missing in some rows and otherwise reads once, few, many or a size class.

TRBV19	once	TRBD1	TRBJ1-5	CASSTIGTGVSNQPQHF	TGTGCCAGTAGTACTATAGGGACAGGGGTTAGCAATCAGCCCCAGCATTTT
TRBV30	NA	TRBD1	TRBJ1-1	CAWSGQGNTEAFF	TGTGCCTGGAGCGGACAGGGGAACACTGAAGCTTTCTTT
TRBV7-9	NA	NA	TRBJ1-4	CASSKYGGTPRGKLFF	TGTGCCAGCAGCAAATACGGAGGGACTCCCCGAGGCAAACTGTTTTTT
TRBV5-1	NA	NA	TRBJ2-3	CASSLGPGSTDTQYF	TGCGCCAGCAGCTTGGGTCCGGGGTCCACAGATACGCAGTATTTT
TRBV5-4	NA	TRBD1	TRBJ2-7	CASSDQTGTAYEQYF	TGTGCCAGCAGCGATCAAACCGGGACAGCCTACGAGCAGTACTTC
TRBV30	NA	TRBD1	TRBJ1-5	CAWSPGGYQPQHF	TGTGCCTGGAGTCCAGGGGGGTACCAGCCCCAGCATTTT
TRBV2	NA	NA	TRBJ1-6	CATAGYNSPLHF	TGTGCCACCGCGGGATATAATTCACCCCTCCACTTT
TRBV27	NA	TRBD1	TRBJ1-6	CASCELRDSPRPLHF	TGTGCCAGCTGTGAACTCCGGGACAGCCCCCGACCCCTCCACTTT
TRBV19	NA	NA	TRBJ1-4	CASIGGVGEKLFF	TGTGCCAGTATTGGGGGCGTTGGGGAAAAACTGTTTTTT
TRBV19	NA	TRBD2	TRBJ2-5	CASRERGGRETQYF	TGTGCCAGTAGAGAGCGGGGGGGCCGGGAGACCCAGTACTTC
TRBV6-5	NA	TRBD1	TRBJ2-2	CASRNPDRAGELFF	TGTGCCAGCAGAAATCCTGACAGGGCCGGGGAGCTGTTTTTT
TRBV7-8	NA	TRBD1	TRBJ2-1	CASSWGQGTYNEQFF	TGTGCCAGCAGCTGGGGACAGGGAACCTACAATGAGCAGTTCTTC
TRBV5-1	NA	TRBD2	TRBJ2-3	CASSGTSGAETQYF	TGCGCCAGCAGCGGGACTAGCGGGGCGGAGACGCAGTATTTT
TRBV3-1/TRBV3-2	NA	NA	TRBJ1-6	CASSQESPSPLHF	TGTGCCAGCAGCCAAGAGAGTCCGTCACCCCTCCACTTT
TRBV3-1/TRBV3-2	NA	TRBD2	TRBJ2-3	CASSQAIPTSGGEVGTQYF	TGTGCCAGCAGCCAGGCTATCCCCACTAGCGGGGGTGAAGTGGGTACGCAGTATTTT
TRBV19	NA	TRBD1	TRBJ1-5	CASMVRGINQPQHF	TGTGCCAGTATGGTCAGGGGGATCAATCAGCCCCAGCATTTT
TRBV9	NA	TRBD1	TRBJ2-5	CASSGGTVSSGGFRETQYF	TGTGCCAGCAGCGGAGGGACAGTCTCATCAGGGGGTTTTCGGGAGACCCAGTACTTC
TRBV24-1	few	TRBD2	TRBJ2-1	CATSDPDASGGYNEQFF	TGTGCCACCAGTGATCCCGACGCTAGCGGGGGATACAATGAGCAGTTCTTC
TRBV6-2/TRBV6-3	NA	NA	TRBJ2-3	CASSYFSGGHEYF	TGTGCCAGCAGTTACTTTTCGGGGGGCCATGAGTATTTT
TRBV6-5	NA	NA	TRBJ1-5	CASSYQQGRQPQHF	TGTGCCAGCAGTTACCAACAGGGTCGGCAGCCCCAGCATTTT
TRBV5-5	NA	NA	TRBJ2-3	CASSFYGDYTDTQYF	TGTGCCAGCAGCTTTTACGGGGATTACACAGATACGCAGTATTTT
TRBV3-1/TRBV3-2	NA	NA	TRBJ1-5	CASSQGGGNQPQHF	TGTGCCAGCAGCCAGGGGGGGGGCAACCAGCCCCAGCATTTT
TRBV5-4	once	NA	TRBJ1-1	CASSFQNTEAFF	TGTGCCAGCAGCTTCCAAAACACTGAAGCTTTCTTT
TRBV6-5	NA	NA	TRBJ1-1	CASSYAGLNTEAFF	TGTGCCAGCAGTTACGCGGGCTTGAACACTGAAGCTTTCTTT
TRBV6-4	NA	TRBD1	TRBJ1-1	CASSDSRTQGVNTEAFF	TGTGCCAGCAGTGACTCGAGGACACAGGGGGTGAACACTGAAGCTTTCTTT
TRBV10-1	NA	TRBD1	TRBJ2-1	CASTPTGGGSYNEQFF	TGCGCCAGCACCCCGACAGGGGGAGGCTCCTACAATGAGCAGTTCTTC
TRBV2	few	NA	TRBJ1-3	CASSPRTAGNTIYF	TGTGCCAGCAGCCCCCGGACAGCTGGAAACACCATATATTTT
TRBV12-3/TRBV12-4	many	NA	TRBJ1-6	CASSRGLSFTLHF	TGTGCCAGCAGTAGAGGGCTGTCGTTCACCCTCCACTTT
TRBV10-3	NA	TRBD1	TRBJ1-2	CAISDGTGRVGGYTF	TGTGCCATCAGTGATGGGACAGGGCGGGTAGGTGGCTACACCTTC
TRBV25-1	NA	NA	TRBJ1-2	CASSEQGYGYTF	TGTGCCAGCAGTGAGCAGGGCTATGGCTACACCTTC
TRBV6-2/TRBV6-3	NA	NA	TRBJ1-2	CASSYGGIGYTF	TGTGCCAGCAGTTACGGGGGGATAGGCTACACCTTC
TRBV6-1	NA	NA	TRBJ2-7	CASSGQDNYEQYF	TGTGCCAGCAGTGGACAGGACAACTACGAGCAGTACTTC
TRBV6-5	NA	TRBD1	TRBJ1-1	CATGRQGIWNTEAFF	TGTGCCACTGGGCGACAGGGAATATGGAACACTGAAGCTTTCTTT
TRBV30	NA	NA	TRBJ1-5	CAWTLGGNQPQHF	TGTGCCTGGACTTTAGGGGGCAATCAGCCCCAGCATTTT
TRBV4-2	many	NA	TRBJ1-6	CASSRAPNSPLHF	TGTGCCAGCAGCCGGGCGCCCAATTCACCCCTCCACTTT
TRBV4-2	NA	NA	TRBJ1-5	CASSDRSYSNQPQHF	TGTGCCAGCAGCGACAGATCTTATAGCAATCAGCCCCAGCATTTT
TRBV2	NA	NA	TRBJ1-1	CASSEVGEGTEAFF	TGTGCCAGCAGTGAAGTAGGGGAGGGAACTGAAGCTTTCTTT
TRBV4-3	NA	TRBD2	TRBJ2-2	CASSPSGGGNTGELFF	TGCGCCAGCAGCCCCTCCGGGGGGGGTAACACCGGGGAGCTGTTTTTT
TRBV18	NA	TRBD1	TRBJ1-1	CASSTTGGLNTEAFF	TGTGCCAGCTCAACGACAGGGGGATTGAACACTGAAGCTTTCTTT
TRBV30	NA	NA	TRBJ2-2	CAWRDGLNTGELFF	TGTGCCTGGAGGGACGGACTCAACACCGGGGAGCTGTTTTTT
TRBV4-3	NA	NA	TRBJ1-1	CASSQLVGGTEAFF	TGCGCCAGCAGCCAATTAGTAGGGGGCACTGAAGCTTTCTTT
TRBV7-2	NA	TRBD1	TRBJ2-7	CASRILKGAGEQYF	TGTGCCAGCAGAATCCTTAAGGGGGCGGGCGAGCAGTACTTC
TRBV6-1	NA	NA	TRBJ1-2	CASSDTGQGTYTF	TGTGCCAGCAGTGATACCGGTCAGGGGACCTACACCTTC
TRBV27	NA	TRBD1	TRBJ1-5	CASSSAWDRGSNQPQHF	TGTGCCAGCAGTTCAGCCTGGGACAGGGGTAGCAATCAGCCCCAGCATTTT
TRBV30	NA	NA	TRBJ1-1	CAWRDWGGNTEAFF	TGTGCCTGGAGAGATTGGGGGGGTAACACTGAAGCTTTCTTT
TRBV7-6	NA	TRBD2	TRBJ2-1	CASSFSGASYNEQFF	TGTGCCAGCAGCTTCAGCGGGGCCTCCTACAATGAGCAGTTCTTC
TRBV30	NA	TRBD1	TRBJ1-6	CAYDRDSSPLHF	TGTGCCTACGACAGGGACTCCTCACCCCTCCACTTT
TRBV18	NA	NA	TRBJ1-1	CASSPPAKGDTEAFF	TGTGCCAGCTCACCACCGGCCAAGGGGGACACTGAAGCTTTCTTT
TRBV6-4	NA	NA	TRBJ2-7	CASSPYDGAYEQYF	TGTGCCAGCAGTCCTTACGACGGAGCCTACGAGCAGTACTTC
TRBV12-5	NA	TRBD1	TRBJ1-3	CASGSQGVSGNTIYF	TGTGCTAGTGGGTCACAGGGGGTCTCTGGAAACACCATATATTTT
TRBV10-3	NA	NA	TRBJ1-3	CAISSTGIDSGNTIYF	TGTGCCATCAGCTCAACAGGGATCGACTCTGGAAACACCATATATTTT
TRBV18	NA	NA	TRBJ1-1	CASSEQWNTEAFF	TGTGCCAGCTCAGAACAGTGGAACACTGAAGCTTTCTTT